Shown below are 31 T cell receptor beta chains from a single sample sequenced in a study of T cells in narcolepsy. Sequencing was performed with immunoSEQ multiplex PCR; in TCRdb, only in-frame clones are kept and a portion is missing. Counted here are 25,000 to 35,000 clones, 85% to 90% occurring once; the ten biggest clones make up under 1.5%. Sequences were obtained from CD45RA- memory CD4+ T cells from PBMCs. All receptors come from a human donor with narcolepsy.

The genes are TRBV9 and TRBJ2-3; 8 nucleotides match TRBD1. The germline V gene encodes CDR1 SGDLS and CDR2 YYNGEE. V lost 2 bases and J lost 5; bases outside the gene matches: 4. The CDR3 is 14 residues long. The CDR3 DNA reads TGTGCCAGCAGCGTCCAGGGGGCACAAGATACGCAGTATTTT. Its translation is CASSVQGAQDTQYF. The complete variable domain, with remaining parts taken from reference TRBV9 and TRBJ2-3, reads DSGVTQTPKHLITATGQRVTLRCSPRSGDLSVYWYQQSLDQGLQFLIQYYNGEERAKGNILERFSAQQFPDLHSELNLSSLELGDSALYFCASSVQGAQDTQYFGPGTRLTVL.

This clone was seen only a few times. The V and J genes are TRBV5-1 and TRBJ2-7; 11 nucleotides line up with TRBD1. Unmatched junction bases numbered 7, after V lost 4 bases and J lost 7 bases. The CDR3 has 14 amino acids. CDR1 SGHRS and CDR2 YFSETQ come from the germline V gene. The CDR3 region is CASSGQGAGGEQYF. The CDR3 bases are TGCGCCAGCAGCGGACAGGGGGCAGGAGGGGAGCAGTACTTC.

This chain uses TRBV6-1 with TRBJ1-1, with TRBD1 matching 7 bases. Trimming cost V 7 bases and J 5 bases; bases outside gene matches: 7. The CDR3 is 13 amino acids. Germline V gives CDR1 MNHNS, CDR2 SASEGT. CDR3 amino acids: CASKDRVGTEAFF. In DNA form, the CDR3 reads TGTGCCAGCAAAGACAGGGTCGGGACTGAAGCTTTCTTT.

The chain carries TRBV11-3 and TRBJ2-5; 8 bases are shared with TRBD2. V was clipped by 5 bases and J by 5 bases; unmatched bases: 13. This CDR3 region has 16 residues. The germline V gene encodes CDR1 SGHNT and CDR2 YENEEA. The CDR3 bases are TGTGCCAGCAGCCGGGGGTCACTAGCGGAGGAGGAGACCCAGTACTTC. This encodes CASSRGSLAEEETQYF.

The V gene is TRBV11-2, the J gene TRBJ1-1, with TRBD1 matching 9 bases. The ends lost 5 bases at V and 5 bases at J; junction bases unmatched: 9. The CDR3 has 15 amino acids. The germline V gene encodes CDR1 SGHAT and CDR2 FQNNGV. CDR3 DNA sequence: TGTGCCAGCAGCCCAAACAGGGGGCTCCGGACTGAAGCTTTCTTT. Residues: CASSPNRGLRTEAFF.

This clone came up a few times. This sequence joins TRBV18 and TRBJ2-5; 9 nucleotides align to TRBD1. CDR1 and CDR2 (germline): KGHSH, LQKENI. This CDR3 spans 15 amino acids. V trimming: 3 bases; J trimming: 5 bases; junction bases outside the gene matches: 7. The CDR3: CASSPGTGPRETQYF. As DNA, the CDR3 is TGTGCCAGCTCACCCGGGACAGGGCCGAGGGAGACCCAGTACTTC.

The rearrangement uses TRBV9 and TRBJ1-4; no definite D call. Germline loops: CDR1 SGDLS, CDR2 YYNGEE. The CDR3 consists of 16 residues. The germline V and J ends were trimmed by 0 bases and 0 bases, with 9 bases remaining between them. The CDR3 is CASSVGQTATNEKLFF. In DNA form, the CDR3 reads TGTGCCAGCAGCGTAGGGCAGACTGCAACTAATGAAAAACTGTTTTTT.

V gene TRBV14 combines with J gene TRBJ1-1, with D perhaps matching TRBD1 (5 bases). Looked up from germline, CDR1 is SGHDN and CDR2 is FVKESK. This CDR3 comprises 16 residues. Trimming shortened V by 3 bases and J by 4 bases, and 18 bases separated the two germline ends. The CDR3 protein is CASSHRPGRGVTEAFF. CDR3 nucleotide sequence: TGTGCCAGCAGCCACCGCCCAGGGAGAGGGGTCACTGAAGCTTTCTTT.

The V and J genes are TRBV6-5 and TRBJ1-2, with TRBD1 matching 11 bases. The junction had 5 bases not matched to a gene; V was cut back by 6 bases and J by 8 bases. This CDR3 is built from 13 residues. Per the germline V gene, CDR1 is MNHEY and CDR2 is SVGAGI. The CDR3 sequence: CASRLDRGRGYTF. CDR3 bases: TGTGCCAGCAGATTGGACAGGGGGCGCGGCTACACCTTC.

The chain joins TRBV2 to TRBJ2-1; D is ambiguous. Trimming cost V 10 bases and J 15 bases, with 16 bases left between them. Looked up from germline, CDR1 is SNHLY and CDR2 is FYNNEI. CDR3 length equals 10 residues. The CDR3 loop reads CATLVQDPFF. The CDR3 DNA is TGTGCCACCCTTGTCCAGGACCCGTTCTTC.

The rearrangement uses TRBV6-1 and TRBJ1-4; D remains unclear. There are 14 residues in the CDR3. Per germline, CDR1 MNHNS and CDR2 SASEGT. With 6 bases removed from V and 11 bases from J, the gap between germline ends came to 19 bases. The CDR3 region is CASSNSGERRKLFF. The CDR3 nucleotides are TGTGCCAGCAGCAACTCGGGAGAACGGAGGAAACTGTTTTTT.

The V gene is TRBV7-2, the J gene TRBJ1-5, with D uncertain. The CDR3 has 16 amino acids. Germline loops: CDR1 SGHTA, CDR2 FQGNSA. V dropped 3 bases and J dropped 1 base, with 13 bases sitting between them. The CDR3 region is CASSFDGFTSNQPQHF. Here the CDR3 DNA reads TGTGCCAGCAGCTTTGACGGGTTTACGAGCAATCAGCCCCAGCATTTT.

The V call is TRBV5-6, the J call TRBJ2-1, with 11 bases lining up with TRBD1. From germline, CDR1 is SGHDT and CDR2 YYEEEE. CDR3 size: 15 residues. The V segment lost 4 bases and the J segment 7 bases; nucleotides outside the gene matches: 7. In DNA form, the CDR3 reads TGTGCCAGCAGCCCTCGGACAGGGGGCGGGAATGAGCAGTTCTTC. This sequence encodes CASSPRTGGGNEQFF.

This clone was counted a single time. The chain employs TRBV20-1 and TRBJ1-1, with D unresolved. The length of the CDR3 is 11 residues. Germline assignment: CDR1 DFQATT and CDR2 SNEGSKA (reference sequence). Deletions cut 3 bases from V and 5 bases from J, with 7 bases between. The CDR3 region has the DNA TGCAGTGCTAGTCAGGCAACTGAAGCTTTCTTT. Residues: CSASQATEAFF.

The rearrangement links TRBV7-2 to TRBJ2-5; D unclear. Germline V gene data show CDR1 as SGHTA and CDR2 as FQGNSA. V lost 5 bases and J lost 4, with 11 bases in between. The CDR3 consists of 13 residues. The CDR3 reads CASSPGRLETQYF. The CDR3 DNA sequence: TGTGCCAGCAGCCCGGGCAGGTTAGAGACCCAGTACTTC.

The chain links TRBV25-1 to TRBJ1-2, with TRBD1 matching 10 bases. CDR1 and CDR2 (germline): MGHDK, SYGVNS. J gave up 1 base and V 5 bases, and 10 bases lay outside the gene matches. The CDR3 covers 17 residues. The CDR3 here is CASSPGTGVVGNYGYTF. Here the CDR3 DNA reads TGTGCCAGCAGTCCCGGGACAGGGGTGGTGGGTAACTATGGCTACACCTTC.

A single count supports this clone. This same CDR3 is encoded by further DNA sequences in the sample. The CDR3 sequence is CASSLMGGGQPQHF. The CDR3 DNA sequence: TGTGCCAGCAGTTTGATGGGGGGCGGACAGCCCCAGCATTTT. This rearrangement joins TRBV28 to TRBJ1-5, with D maybe TRBD1 (6 bases). CDR1 is MDHEN and CDR2 is SYDVKM in the germline V gene. The V gene lost 3 bases and the J gene lost 7 bases, with 13 bases spanning the gap. The CDR3 is 14 amino acids.

This chain links TRBV4-2 with TRBJ1-2; the D gene is possibly TRBD1 (5 bases). The germline CDR1 and CDR2 sequences are LGHNA and YNFKEQ. Trimming took 0 bases from V and 7 from J, leaving 15 bases between them. The CDR3 loop spans 15 amino acids. For the CDR3, the DNA is TGTGCCAGCAGCCAAGATGACAGCTCCTGGCGTGGCTACACCTTC. It is translated as CASSQDDSSWRGYTF.

The chain employs TRBV7-6 and TRBJ2-7; D uncertain. The CDR3 spans 12 residues. Germline lookup yields CDR1 SGHVS and CDR2 FNYEAQ. Trimming shortened V by 3 bases and J by 7 bases, and 10 bases separated the two germline ends. The CDR3 loop is CASSFVGEEQYF. In nucleotides, the CDR3 is TGTGCCAGCAGCTTCGTCGGTGAAGAGCAGTACTTC.

V is TRBV27 and J is TRBJ1-2; D is uncertain. This CDR3 region has 13 residues. CDR1 MNHEY and CDR2 SMNVEV come from the germline V gene (reference sequence). The ends were cut back, 0 bases at V and 2 bases at J, with 4 bases in the middle. The CDR3 region has the DNA TGTGCCAGCAGTTTATCAGGAAACTATGGCTACACCTTC. This codes for CASSLSGNYGYTF.

The chain is built from TRBV7-2 and TRBJ1-2; unclear D gene. The CDR3 has 13 residues. Germline assignment: CDR1 SGHTA and CDR2 FQGNSA. Trimming shortened V by 5 bases and J by 4 bases, and 11 bases separated the two germline ends. CDR3 DNA sequence: TGTGCCAGCAGCCCCGGGTCACCCTATGGCTACACCTTC. Translation gives CASSPGSPYGYTF.

The genes are TRBV6-1 and TRBJ1-5; D is uncertain. This CDR3 comprises 13 residues. Germline V CDR1 and CDR2: MNHNS, SASEGT. V was clipped by 6 bases and J by 6 bases, with 12 bases between them. The CDR3 loop reads CASRAAVGQPQHF. CDR3 DNA sequence: TGTGCCAGCAGGGCCGCCGTTGGTCAGCCCCAGCATTTT.

This clone came up once. The V call is TRBV2, the J call TRBJ1-5; unclear D gene. The germline V gene has CDR1 SNHLY and CDR2 FYNNEI. Trimming removed 4 bases at V and 4 bases at J, with 8 bases between. This CDR3 is 13 amino acids long. This chain's CDR3 is CASSAHVNQPQHF. The CDR3 DNA reads TGTGCCAGCAGTGCCCACGTAAATCAGCCCCAGCATTTT.

The chain joins TRBV7-8 to TRBJ2-3; D might be TRBD2 (5 bases). The ends were cut back, 4 bases at V and 2 bases at J, with 16 bases in the middle. The V gene's germline CDR1 is SGHVS and CDR2 FQNEAQ. The CDR3 length is 16 residues. Here the CDR3 DNA reads TGTGCCAGCAGCTCGAGCCTCCGGGATAACACAGATACGCAGTATTTT. Encoded protein: CASSSSLRDNTDTQYF.

The gene calls are TRBV6-1 and TRBJ2-7; 9 bases fit TRBD2. In germline, CDR1 is MNHNS, CDR2 SASEGT. V trimming: 8 bases; J trimming: 2 bases; junction bases outside the gene matches: 1. CDR3 length: 12 amino acids. The CDR3 spells CASGGRAYEQYF. The DNA for the CDR3 is TGTGCCAGCGGCGGGAGGGCCTACGAGCAGTACTTC.

This clone showed up just once. This chain links TRBV10-1 with TRBJ1-1; D is undetermined. V lost 3 bases and J lost 0, with 5 bases in between. The CDR3 totals 13 residues. Germline V gives CDR1 WNHNN, CDR2 SYGVQD (reference sequence). CDR3 protein: CASSEMMNTEAFF. CDR3 in DNA: TGCGCCAGCAGTGAAATGATGAACACTGAAGCTTTCTTT.

This clone was picked up one time. The chain employs TRBV19 and TRBJ1-5; the match to TRBD1 covers 9 bases. With V trimmed by 4 bases and J by 5 bases, 3 bases remained unmatched. The germline CDR1 and CDR2 sequences are LNHDA and SQIVND (reference sequence). The CDR3 contains 14 residues. The CDR3 region is CASSTGDRDQPQHF. In nucleotides, the CDR3 is TGTGCCAGTAGTACCGGGGACAGGGATCAGCCCCAGCATTTT.

The rearrangement uses TRBV6-1 and TRBJ1-2, with D unresolved. Trimming removed 3 bases from V and 8 bases from J, with 16 bases in between. Germline V lookup: CDR1 MNHNS, CDR2 SASEGT. The CDR3 is 14 amino acids. CDR3 sequence (DNA): TGTGCCAGCAGTGACTCTCCGGGAATGGGAGGCTACACCTTC. Encoded protein: CASSDSPGMGGYTF.

The chain joins TRBV7-8 to TRBJ2-7; 10 nucleotides line up with TRBD2. Per germline, CDR1 SGHVS and CDR2 FQNEAQ. There are 18 residues in the CDR3. Losses at the gene ends were 2 bases for V and 3 bases for J; bases not matched to a gene: 13. CDR3 amino acids: CASSLSLAGDLVDYEQYF. DNA for the CDR3: TGTGCCAGCAGCTTATCTCTAGCGGGAGACCTGGTAGACTACGAGCAGTACTTC.

The chain uses TRBV28 and TRBJ1-2; D possibly corresponds to TRBD1 (5 bases). The CDR3 has 13 residues. Trimming cost V 7 bases and J 8 bases, with 17 bases left between them. The germline CDR1 and CDR2 sequences are MDHEN and SYDVKM. CDR3 in DNA: TGTGCCAGCACCGCCGGGGACGCTCTCGGCTACACCTTC. Translating gives CASTAGDALGYTF.

This chain uses TRBV5-8 with TRBJ2-3; D unclear. Germline V gives CDR1 SGHTS, CDR2 YDEGEE. The ends were cut back, 0 bases at V and 0 bases at J, with 11 bases in the middle. This CDR3 is built from 16 residues. Here the CDR3 DNA reads TGTGCCAGCAGCTTGGGAGATCCCGCCAGCACAGATACGCAGTATTTT. This gives the protein CASSLGDPASTDTQYF.